This T cell receptor (beta chain) comes out of a study of blood T cell repertoires in COVID-19. Overall study: Spain, Italy and the United States supplied samples that represented acute and convalescent COVID-19. T cells, B-cell-depleted T cells, or PBMCs provided the cDNA or gDNA that served as material.

The CDR3 spans 14 residues. Germline V gene data show CDR1 as SGHAT and CDR2 as FQDESV (reference sequence). V lost 1 base, J lost 8 bases, and 12 bases lay in between. Per the study methods: Reference gene primers were amplified, and this amplification served to estimate nucleated cell counts. Data came from immunoSEQ multiplex PCR; TCRdb stores just in-frame clones and leaves some out. That table furnishes V, J and clone size, whereas the DNA furnished D and trimming. The sample holds 70,000 or so clones; 90% are singletons and the top ten take about a tenth. This rearrangement joins TRBV11-1 to TRBJ2-1; D is undetermined. Input material: peripheral blood. The TCR comes from a human donor in a cohort sampled during active COVID-19. CDR3 region: CASSLEAGIDEQFF. The CDR3 DNA sequence: TGTGCCAGCAGCTTAGAGGCAGGTATCGATGAGCAGTTCTTC.